This entry describes one T cell receptor (beta chain). As yet, its antigen is unknown. These data belong to a study of cytomegalovirus exposure and HLA in healthy donors. Study context: Out of fewer than 500 genotyped donors, less than 85% belonged to the Caucasian-associated ancestry cluster.

V gave up 5 bases and J gave up 1 base; unmatched junction bases: 14. Germline CDR1 reads SGHTA; CDR2 reads FQGNSA. This CDR3 is built from 18 residues. Notes on the study in general: The productive fraction for most TCR beta V segments was about 90% or about 30% in an earlier analysis.

Researchers ran the PCR with 60 Vbeta and 13 Jbeta primers. Per the original data handling: Roughly 11 million shared chains were among about 80 million unique TCR beta chains counted in a later analysis. Produced via immunoSEQ multiplex PCR; TCRdb's table is partial and in-frame only. V and J calls plus clone size are reproduced from that table; the DNA served to infer D and trimming. The sample includes about 98,000 clones, about two thirds seen only once; the top ten take 2% to 2.5%. The chain combines TRBV7-2 with TRBJ1-5; 7 bases are a match to TRBD1. Sequences were obtained from PBMCs. The clonotype was recovered from a middle-aged man in good health and CMV-seronegative. In nucleotides, the CDR3 is TGTGCCAGCAGCCCTCAGGCCAGACAGGGCGGGAGCAATCAGCCCCAGCATTTT. It yields the protein CASSPQARQGGSNQPQHF.